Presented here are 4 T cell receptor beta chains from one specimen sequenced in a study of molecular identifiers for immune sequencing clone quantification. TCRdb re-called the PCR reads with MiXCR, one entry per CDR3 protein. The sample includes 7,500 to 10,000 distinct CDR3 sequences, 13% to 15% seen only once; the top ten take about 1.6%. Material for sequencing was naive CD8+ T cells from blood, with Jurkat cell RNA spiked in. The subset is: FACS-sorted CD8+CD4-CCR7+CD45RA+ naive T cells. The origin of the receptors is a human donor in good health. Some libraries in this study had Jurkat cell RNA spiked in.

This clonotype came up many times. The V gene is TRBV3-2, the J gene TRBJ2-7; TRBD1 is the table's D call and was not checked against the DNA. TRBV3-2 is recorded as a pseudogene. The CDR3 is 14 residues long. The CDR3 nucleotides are TGTGCCAGCAGCCCCAGACCCCCGGGTACCGAGCAGTACTTC. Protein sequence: CASSPRPPGTEQYF.

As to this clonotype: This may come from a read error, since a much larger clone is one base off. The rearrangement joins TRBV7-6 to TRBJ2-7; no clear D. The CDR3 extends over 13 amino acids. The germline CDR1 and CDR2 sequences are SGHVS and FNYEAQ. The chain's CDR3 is CASSLDTTYERYF. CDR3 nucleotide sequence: TGTGCCAGCAGCTTAGACACCACCTACGAGCGGTACTTC.

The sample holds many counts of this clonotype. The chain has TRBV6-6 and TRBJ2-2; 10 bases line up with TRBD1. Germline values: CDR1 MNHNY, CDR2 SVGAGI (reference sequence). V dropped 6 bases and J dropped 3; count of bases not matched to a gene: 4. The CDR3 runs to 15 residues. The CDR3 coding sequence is TGTGCCAGCAGCAAGACAGGGGGCTACACCGGGGAGCTGTTTTTT. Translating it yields CASSKTGGYTGELFF.

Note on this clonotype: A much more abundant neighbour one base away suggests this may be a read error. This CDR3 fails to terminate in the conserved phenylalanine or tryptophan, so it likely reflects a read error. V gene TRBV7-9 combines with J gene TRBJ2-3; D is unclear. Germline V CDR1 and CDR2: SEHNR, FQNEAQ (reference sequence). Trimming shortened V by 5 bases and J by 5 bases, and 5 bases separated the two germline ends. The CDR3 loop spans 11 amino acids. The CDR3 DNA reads TGTGCCAGCAGCCCTAGAGATACGCAGTATCTT. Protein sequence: CASSPRDTQYL.